This T cell receptor (beta chain) is from a study of shared clonotypes between healthy human individuals (dated by TCRdb to 2020 to 2021). Describing the broader study: Three men and a couple of women, aged 18 to 49 years, made up the cohort. Between about 0.8 and 9 billion PBMCs per donor were obtained by leukapheresis. To estimate repertoire size and how much clonotype sharing occurs between individuals, the study deeply sequenced the blood TCR repertoires of several healthy adults. To increase sequencing depth and limit assay-specific biases, different laboratories used diverse techniques to prepare libraries and sequence TCR repertoires. Per donor, three plates each were used for CD4 naive and CD4 memory, two for CD8 naive, and one for CD8 memory.

Comment on this clone: It lacks a known antigen. No much larger clone is present one base from it, and per-base qualities are unavailable.

CD8 naive samples were obtained by positive selection for CCR7 among CD45RO-negative cells, yielding a CD45RA+CCR7+ population from which TemRA cells were excluded. Donors were healthy HIV-negative adults with no recently reported acute infections or vaccinations. All donors were Caucasian adults living in Nashville, Tennessee, USA. Blood was obtained by leukapheresis, after which PBMCs were separated by Ficoll-Histopaque density gradient centrifugation and cryopreserved in liquid nitrogen vapor phase. Purity and quantity of every magnetically sorted T cell population were checked by analytical flow cytometry. From each sorted fraction, genomic DNA was isolated and quantified by UV absorbance on a Nanodrop 2000c. Results and caveats for the whole study, not just this receptor: Based on pairwise subsampling, the degree of clonotype sharing among donors was expected to be affected by sequencing depth. Estimated clonotype richness was generally larger for naive than for memory subsets. Incomplete sequencing was indicated by rarefaction of sorted-subset datasets, despite the large sequencing depth. Across several donors, around 5.4% of naive CD4, more than 3% of naive CD8, roughly 2.2% of memory CD4, and 0.3% to 0.45% of memory CD8 clonotypes were shared. The genetic and exposure-history diversity represented was limited by the small number of donors. Clonotypes shared by all four sorted-subset donors showed higher generation probabilities than non-shared clonotypes. Only blood was sampled, and tissue TCR repertoires likely differ from those in blood.

Via the germline V gene (reference sequence), CDR1 is GTSNPN and CDR2 SVGIG. Relative to germline, V is missing 1 base and J is missing 4 bases, with 4 bases of the junction outside any gene match. There are 14 amino acids in the CDR3, from cysteine to phenylalanine inclusive. CDR3 DNA is the only sequence kept; it has 42 bases, read in frame from the first base. Using the deep immunoSEQ assay, TCR CDR3 regions were amplified from genomic DNA by multiplex PCR. Extracted genomic DNA from each cell subset was spread evenly across all wells of several immunoSEQ 96-well plates, with each plate serving as a replicate. For sorted subsets, around 200 ng genomic DNA, equal to some 30,000 T cell genomes, was loaded into each replicate PCR. Purified libraries were measured with a Qubit 3.0 fluorometer, size-checked on a Bioanalyzer 2100, and measured again with the KAPA Library Quantification kit. A separate single-read 150-cycle Illumina NextSeq 550 flow cell was used to sequence each immunoSEQ 96-well plate. Per the source publication's procedure: Because the immunoSEQ output held only junctional sequences and lacked quality scores, the filtering could not match the filtering applied to full-length reads. To assign V/J genes and CDR3, sequences were annotated against IMGT germline references using PyIR, a Python wrapper for IgBLAST v1.9. Reads were filtered out if the reads had weak V/J assignments (E-value above 1e-6), no CDR3, stop codons, out-of-frame junctions, or ambiguous translated residues. A V3J clonotype was defined by an identical inferred V gene, J gene, and CDR3 amino acid sequence. Percentage overlap between repertoires was calculated by dividing the number of shared unique clonotypes by the size of the smaller repertoire. Richness of each repertoire was evaluated using RTK rarefaction, the Chao1 estimator, and Recon v2.1 estimates of unobserved clonotypes. Generation probabilities were computed with OLGA for all TCRbeta clonotypes obtained by the gDNA method from several donors. What TCRdb holds here is the immuneACCESS table cut down to in-frame rearrangements. Part of the clones is not present; checked against another copy, under half of the missing clones reflect an unresolved V gene, and the others are unexplained. That table supplies the V and J calls and clone size; D and trimming were determined from the DNA. This sample comprises some 1,900,000 clones, around 96% of them detected only once. The top ten hold more than 0.9% of the sample.

Here the chain combines TRBV30 and TRBJ2-5, with TRBD2 matching 9 junction bases. This sequence was found in a man younger than 30 in good health. The sequenced material came from naive CD8+ T cells sorted from blood. The cell subset or site label here, explained by the study, means: CD45RA+CCR7+. The DNA sequence is TGTGCCTGGAGTGGGGGACTAGCCCCAGAGACCCAGTACTTC. Its translation reads: CAWSGGLAPETQYF.